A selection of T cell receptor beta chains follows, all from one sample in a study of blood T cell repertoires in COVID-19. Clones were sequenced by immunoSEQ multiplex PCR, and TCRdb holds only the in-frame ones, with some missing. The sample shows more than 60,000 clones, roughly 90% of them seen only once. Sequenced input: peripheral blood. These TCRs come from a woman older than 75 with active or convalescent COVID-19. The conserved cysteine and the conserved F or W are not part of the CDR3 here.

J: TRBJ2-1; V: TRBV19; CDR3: ASSPPRRGRYNEQF
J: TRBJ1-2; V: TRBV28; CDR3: ASTPLGGRSNYGYT
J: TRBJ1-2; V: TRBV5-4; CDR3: ASSLVPGGWGYT
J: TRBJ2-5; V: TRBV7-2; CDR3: ASSLDAGGHEETQY
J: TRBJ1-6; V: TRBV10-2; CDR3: ASRDRDNSPLH
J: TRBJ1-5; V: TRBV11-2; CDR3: ASSRGQGDNQPQH
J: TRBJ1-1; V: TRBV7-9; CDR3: ASTLARLNTEAF
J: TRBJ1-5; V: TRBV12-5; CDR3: ASVPGGGGSPQH
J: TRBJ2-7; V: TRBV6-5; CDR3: ASSYSGTGLYEQY
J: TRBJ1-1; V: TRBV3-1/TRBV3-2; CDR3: ASSQAVGTGRTEAF
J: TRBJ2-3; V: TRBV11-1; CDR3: ASSLGQGGSTDTQY
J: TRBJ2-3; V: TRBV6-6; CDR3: ASSLESGGLNTQY
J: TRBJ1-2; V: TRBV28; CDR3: ASSWTTSYGYT
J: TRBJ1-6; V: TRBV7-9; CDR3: ASSLRVNSPLH
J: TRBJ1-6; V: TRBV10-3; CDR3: AISGEDISGSPLH
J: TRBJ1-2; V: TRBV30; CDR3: AWSGDNHYGYT
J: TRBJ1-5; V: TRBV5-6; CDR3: ASSATGTGNQPQH
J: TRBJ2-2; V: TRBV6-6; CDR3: ASSYPGQEEELF
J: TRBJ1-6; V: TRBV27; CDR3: ASSWGQARNSPLH
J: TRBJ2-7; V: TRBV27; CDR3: ASSFGTGSYEQY
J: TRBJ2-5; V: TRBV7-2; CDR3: ASSLRTGTSGVQETQY
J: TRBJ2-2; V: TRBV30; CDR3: AWSVWGVRTGELF
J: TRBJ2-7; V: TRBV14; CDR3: ASSQGQAGYEQY
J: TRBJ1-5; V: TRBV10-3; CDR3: AISESTDQPQH
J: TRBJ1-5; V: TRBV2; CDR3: ASSEVAINQPQH
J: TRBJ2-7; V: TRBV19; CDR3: ASSVDRGGSYEQY
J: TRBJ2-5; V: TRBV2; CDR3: ASRARDRGRETQY
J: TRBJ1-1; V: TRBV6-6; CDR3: ASSYGLGPNTEAF
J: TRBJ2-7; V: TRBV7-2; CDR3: ASSPRGRAHEQY
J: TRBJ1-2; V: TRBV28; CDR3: ASSLNRGGYGYT
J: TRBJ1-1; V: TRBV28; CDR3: ASSLGREAF
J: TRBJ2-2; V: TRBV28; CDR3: ASSFSRENTGELF
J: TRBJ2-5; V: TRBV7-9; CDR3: ASSYSSGTRETQY
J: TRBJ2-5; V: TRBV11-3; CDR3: ASSLDGSLETQY
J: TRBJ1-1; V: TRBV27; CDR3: ASSLGQPNVNTEAF
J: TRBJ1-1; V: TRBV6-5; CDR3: ASSYGGGNTEAF
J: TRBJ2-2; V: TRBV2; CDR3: ASSVRGRGELF
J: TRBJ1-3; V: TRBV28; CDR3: ASRMSQGPYTIY
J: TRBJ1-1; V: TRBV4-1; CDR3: ASSFDRVGTEAF
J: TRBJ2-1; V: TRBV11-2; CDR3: ASSLDRGLIKQF
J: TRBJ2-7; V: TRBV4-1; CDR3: ASRLIYRSYEQY
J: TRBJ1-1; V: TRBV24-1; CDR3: ATSDSVGTEAF
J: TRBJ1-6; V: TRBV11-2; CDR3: ASSPVDRGTPNSPLH
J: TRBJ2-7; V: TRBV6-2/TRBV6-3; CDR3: ASSPSARGEQY
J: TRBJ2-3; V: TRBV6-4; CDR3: ASSRNGGTDTQY
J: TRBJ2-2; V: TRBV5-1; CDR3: ASSQPEVSPTGELF
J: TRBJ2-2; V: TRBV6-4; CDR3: ASSPGVGSTGELF
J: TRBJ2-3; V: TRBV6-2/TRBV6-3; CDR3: ASSYVPGEPGDTQY
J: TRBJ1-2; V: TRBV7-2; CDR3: ASGLRQLYGYT
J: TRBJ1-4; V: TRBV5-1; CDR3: ASSLVWASNEKLF